Following are 11 T cell receptor beta chains from one sample sequenced in a study of blood T cell repertoires in COVID-19. Repertoires were generated with immunoSEQ multiplex PCR, while TCRdb's copy carries only in-frame clones and drops some. Here the sample spans roughly 40,000 clones, approximately 86% being singletons. Sequenced input: peripheral blood. These receptor sequences come from a man between 40 and 49 years old with active COVID-19.

The V gene is TRBV5-1, the J gene TRBJ2-1; D perhaps matches TRBD1 (6 bases). V lost 0 bases, J lost 5 bases, and 9 bases lay in between. This CDR3 has 14 amino acids. Germline-derived CDR1 and CDR2 are SGHRS and YFSETQ. The CDR3: CASSLAGVHNEQFF. CDR3 bases: TGCGCCAGCAGCTTGGCAGGGGTCCACAATGAGCAGTTCTTC.

The rearrangement uses TRBV29-1 and TRBJ2-3; 8 bases align to TRBD2. V was clipped by 1 base and J by 7 bases; unmatched bases: 16. Germline lookup yields CDR1 SQVTM and CDR2 ANQGSEA. The CDR3 sequence is 17 residues long. This chain's CDR3 is CSVEGEAGRAIGNTQYF. CDR3 in DNA: TGCAGCGTTGAAGGTGAAGCCGGGAGGGCCATAGGAAATACGCAGTATTTT.

The chain carries TRBV3-1 (or the pseudogene TRBV3-2) and TRBJ2-7; 12 positions agree with TRBD2. In germline, CDR1 is LGHDT, CDR2 YNNKEL (reference sequence). The CDR3 totals 14 residues. V gave up 4 bases and J gave up 5 bases; unmatched junction bases: 3. CDR3 in amino acids: CASSRTSGIDEQYF. CDR3 DNA: TGTGCCAGCAGCCGGACTAGCGGGATTGACGAGCAGTACTTC.

The chain joins TRBV27 to TRBJ2-5; a weak D match, TRBD1 (6 bases). V lost 3 bases to trimming and J lost 5 bases, with 13 bases between them. Germline values: CDR1 MNHEY, CDR2 SMNVEV (reference sequence). This CDR3 contains 14 residues. The CDR3 spells CASSLIGGGETQYF. CDR3 nucleotides: TGTGCCAGCAGTTTGATTGGGGGCGGCGAGACCCAGTACTTC.

This sequence joins TRBV18 and TRBJ1-3; 7 bases line up with TRBD1. The CDR3 contains 15 residues. V lost 6 bases and J lost 1; bases outside the gene matches: 6. Germline V gives CDR1 KGHSH, CDR2 LQKENI. This chain's CDR3 is CASSQGQFSGNTIYF. CDR3 coding DNA: TGTGCCAGCTCTCAGGGACAGTTTTCTGGAAACACCATATATTTT. The whole variable domain, filled in from reference TRBV18 and TRBJ1-3, reads NAGVMQNPRHLVRRRGQEARLRCSPMKGHSHVYWYRQLPEEGLKFMVYLQKENIIDESGMPKERFSAEFPKEGPSILRIQQVVRGDSAAYFCASSQGQFSGNTIYFGEGSWLTVV.

The V gene is TRBV9, the J gene TRBJ1-2; 7 nucleotides line up with TRBD1. The CDR3 runs 16 residues. CDR1 and CDR2 from the germline V gene are SGDLS and YYNGEE. Trimming at V came to 1 base and at J to 6 bases, leaving 12 bases not matched to a gene. As DNA, the CDR3 is TGTGCCAGCAGCGTAAGCGGACAGGCCTTTAGGGATGGCTACACCTTC. It is translated as CASSVSGQAFRDGYTF.

The V and J genes are TRBV6-5 and TRBJ2-7; D remains ambiguous. This CDR3 has 11 amino acids. Germline V lookup: CDR1 MNHEY, CDR2 SVGAGI. V dropped 6 bases and J dropped 3 bases, with 6 bases sitting between them. The CDR3 loop is CASRKSYEQYF. CDR3 in DNA: TGTGCCAGCAGAAAGAGCTACGAGCAGTACTTC.

The rearrangement uses TRBV7-3 and TRBJ2-1, with D maybe TRBD2 (5 bases). The CDR3 runs to 16 residues. Trimming stripped 2 bases from V and 8 bases from J, with 19 bases between. CDR1 SGHTA and CDR2 FQGTGA come from the germline V gene. The CDR3 loop is CASSLAPWRRVDEQFF. In nucleotides, the CDR3 is TGTGCCAGCAGCTTAGCCCCTTGGAGGCGAGTCGATGAGCAGTTCTTC.

The chain employs TRBV28 and TRBJ1-2; D gene uncertain. Trimming left V 6 bases short and J 8 bases short, with 10 bases between. Germline assignment: CDR1 MDHEN and CDR2 SYDVKM. The CDR3 is made up of 11 amino acids. CDR3 sequence: CASSGRRGYTF. In nucleotides, the CDR3 is TGTGCCAGCAGCGGCCGGCGGGGCTACACCTTC.

The CDR3 DNA reads TGTGCCTCGACAGACCCTAACTATGGCTACACCTTC. Its protein is CASTDPNYGYTF. The V gene is TRBV12-3 or TRBV12-4, the J gene TRBJ1-2; TRBD1 might be the D (5 bases). V was cut by 11 bases and J by 0 bases, with 10 bases left in between. This CDR3 has 12 residues.

The rearrangement links TRBV6-1 to TRBJ1-1; D is uncertain. This CDR3 is 12 amino acids long. The germline V gene encodes CDR1 MNHNS and CDR2 SASEGT. Trimming pared 1 base from V and 9 bases from J, leaving 9 bases between. The CDR3 is CASSEEWQKAFF. DNA for the CDR3: TGTGCCAGCAGTGAAGAGTGGCAGAAAGCTTTCTTT.